Listed here are 9 T cell receptor beta chains from one sample, sequenced in a study of CD8+ T cells in alopecia areata. Isolated RNA was reverse transcribed into cDNA used as the sequencing template. TCRdb's table, derived via immunoSEQ multiplex PCR, lists solely in-frame clones and lacks some. The sample includes 130,000 or so clones, about 50% of them seen just once. The starting material was CD8+ T cells sorted from blood, obtained at week 0. The receptors were gathered from a human donor with alopecia areata.

The CDR3 DNA reads as TGTGCCAGCAGCCCTAGGGGGGAGAATGAGCAGTTCTTC. Amino acids: CASSPRGENEQFF. The V call is TRBV5-6, the J call TRBJ2-1; D is tentatively TRBD1 or TRBD2 (6 bases each). The CDR3 sequence is 13 residues long. The germline V gene has CDR1 SGHDT and CDR2 YYEEEE. The V gene lost 4 bases and the J gene lost 7 bases, with 12 bases spanning the gap.

The gene calls are TRBV4-3 and TRBJ1-1; D is unresolved. Germline CDR1 reads LGHNA; CDR2 reads YSLEER. The V end lost 0 bases, the J end lost 0 bases, and 8 bases lay between the germline ends. The CDR3 consists of 15 residues. The CDR3 sequence: CASSQDPGVNTEAFF. CDR3 DNA sequence: TGCGCCAGCAGCCAAGATCCCGGAGTGAACACTGAAGCTTTCTTT.

The V gene is TRBV6-5, the J gene TRBJ2-2; the D is unclear. The V and J ends lost 2 bases and 4 bases respectively, with 8 bases between them. CDR3 length equals 14 residues. Per germline, CDR1 MNHEY and CDR2 SVGAGI. CDR3 sequence reads: CASSYLVGTGELFF. As DNA, the CDR3 is TGTGCCAGCAGTTACCTAGTGGGCACCGGGGAGCTGTTTTTT.

This clone was counted only a few times. This chain links TRBV10-3 with TRBJ1-1; TRBD1 matches at 11 bases. The CDR3 has 16 residues. Germline CDR1 is ENHRY and CDR2 is SYGVKD. V lost 4 bases and J lost 1; bases outside the gene matches: 5. The CDR3: CAISGDRGMGNTEAFF. In DNA form, the CDR3 reads TGTGCCATCAGTGGGGACAGGGGGATGGGGAACACTGAAGCTTTCTTT.

This clone was seen more than once but under ten times. The chain couples TRBV10-3 to TRBJ2-3, with TRBD2 identical over 9 bases. CDR3 length: 14 residues. Germline-derived CDR1 and CDR2 are ENHRY and SYGVKD. J was trimmed by 4 bases and V by 7 bases; bases with no gene match: 6. CDR3 in amino acids: CAITEGTSPDTQYF. In DNA, the CDR3 is TGTGCCATCACCGAAGGGACTAGCCCAGATACGCAGTATTTT.

The genes are TRBV4-1 and TRBJ2-2; 12 bases agree with TRBD1. The CDR3 is 19 amino acids. J was trimmed by 3 bases and V by 3 bases; bases with no gene match: 11. CDR1 is MGHRA and CDR2 is YSYEKL in the germline V gene. The CDR3 DNA is TGCGCCAGCAGCCAGATAAATTGGGGACAGGGGGCGCACACCGGGGAGCTGTTTTTT. Protein product: CASSQINWGQGAHTGELFF.

This clone was seen only a few times. The gene calls are TRBV15 and TRBJ2-3, with TRBD2 matching 7 bases. V lost 0 bases and J lost 1; bases outside the gene matches: 7. CDR1 is LNHNV and CDR2 is YYDKDF in the germline V gene (reference sequence). The CDR3 consists of 17 residues. DNA for the CDR3: TGTGCCACCAGCAGAGATCAGGCGGGGGTAGGCACAGATACGCAGTATTTT. This sequence encodes CATSRDQAGVGTDTQYF. The whole variable domain, filled in from reference TRBV15 and TRBJ2-3, reads DAMVIQNPRYQVTQFGKPVTLSCSQTLNHNVMYWYQQKSSQAPKLLFHYYDKDFNNEADTPDNFQSRRPNTSFCFLDIRSPGLGDTAMYLCATSRDQAGVGTDTQYFGPGTRLTVL.

The chain couples TRBV6-6 to TRBJ2-7; 7 positions agree with TRBD2. This CDR3 has 15 residues. V trimming: 6 bases; J trimming: 2 bases; junction bases outside the gene matches: 10. Per the germline V gene, CDR1 is MNHNY and CDR2 is SVGAGI (reference sequence). CDR3 in amino acids: CASSLGREGPYEQYF. In DNA form, the CDR3 reads TGTGCCAGCAGCCTAGGGAGGGAAGGGCCCTACGAGCAGTACTTC.

The J gene is TRBJ1-6, the V gene TRBV6-1; no definite D call. Germline lookup yields CDR1 MNHNS and CDR2 SASEGT. The CDR3 spans 14 residues. V dropped 3 bases and J dropped 9 bases, with 12 bases sitting between them. The CDR3 DNA sequence: TGTGCCAGCAGTGAGGAAGTACCACTTTCACCCCTCCACTTT. This encodes CASSEEVPLSPLHF.